This T cell receptor beta chain appears in the sequencing data of a study of cytomegalovirus exposure and HLA in healthy donors. Overall study context: There were approximately 400 genotyped donors. Of these, roughly 80% fell in the genetic ancestry cluster associated with self-reported Caucasian donors. Study results and caveats: A highly shared variant cluster was judged a likely technical artifact.

Comments on this clone: Its antigen is undetermined. At the DNA level, this CDR3 is encoded by other sequences in the same sample as well.

PCR employed 60 Vbeta and 13 Jbeta primers. Here immunoSEQ multiplex PCR was the method, and the copy in TCRdb shows in-frame clones only, minus some. Here the sample spans roughly 150,000 clones, about four fifths being singletons. This CDR3 has 21 amino acids. This TCR was recovered from a male donor in good health and CMV-seronegative. The chain has TRBV21-1 and TRBJ1-5; the table's D call, TRBD1, was not checked against the DNA. TRBV21-1 is a pseudogene segment. Source material: PBMCs. CDR3 in amino acids: CASSPQGKSGPIQGASQPQHF. The CDR3 bases are TGTGCCAGCAGCCCCCAGGGTAAAAGTGGTCCTATCCAGGGTGCTAGTCAGCCCCAGCATTTT.